The clone carrying this T cell receptor beta chain was observed many times. What it binds is unknown. The record originates from a study of T cells in Graves' hyperthyroidism and ophthalmopathy. Researchers amplified the TCR beta CDR3 regions from RNA transcripts. HTBI primers were the set used in a first-round RT-PCR of the TCR CDR3. A single record per CDR3 protein comes from TCRdb applying MiXCR to the multiplex PCR reads. The sample carries 350,000 or so distinct CDR3 sequences, roughly a sixth recorded once. Clinical symptoms, serum thyroxine, TRAb, thyroid ultrasound and orbital computed tomography informed diagnoses. The study collected blood at first hyperthyroidism diagnosis, before any ophthalmopathy symptoms arose. The authors obtained PBMCs from 10 ml of fresh peripheral blood. The study, taken as a whole, reports: Model output signaled ophthalmopathy a median about seven months ahead of onset.

The V gene's germline CDR1 is MDHEN and CDR2 SYDVKM. The junction had 8 bases not matched to a gene; V was cut back by 7 bases and J by 2 bases. CDR3 length equals 14 residues. The chain recombines TRBV28 with TRBJ2-7; 7 nucleotides align to TRBD2. The sample was blood. The receptor was isolated from a woman between 25 and 40 years old with Graves' hyperthyroidism that later progressed to Graves' ophthalmopathy. CDR3: CASKSLADTYEQYF. The CDR3 region has the DNA TGTGCCAGCAAGTCCCTAGCGGATACCTACGAGCAGTACTTC.